Here is one T cell receptor (beta chain) with its context. The antigen is unknown. The sample comes from a study of T-cell reconstitution after alpha-beta-depleted transplantation in children. Findings of the study overall: Alpha-beta T cells about two months after transplant reportedly derived from several hundred expanded graft clones. Fresh T-cell production supplied most of the T-cell counts and diversity seen one year after transplant. From surviving recipient T cells and thymic progenitors came the high day-60 TCRbeta diversity observed in some patients.

A library of TCRbeta sequences, prepared with unique molecular identifiers, was generated. TCRdb re-derived calls from the PCR reads in MiXCR, one entry per CDR3 protein. Among 500,000 or so distinct CDR3 sequences listed, 11% were seen once. With V trimmed by 2 bases and J by 8 bases, 7 bases remained unmatched. The CDR3 consists of 14 residues. This sequence joins TRBV12-3 or TRBV12-4 and TRBJ1-2; TRBD1 matches at 8 bases. The origin of this receptor is a female patient aged 2-9 years who had a stem cell transplant for aplastic anemia, so the T cells may come from the graft donor. Sequencing used PBMCs, mostly from graft donor cells, obtained 180 days after TCRalphabeta/CD19-depleted stem cell transplant. The CDR3 region is CASSLSQGAGGYTF. DNA of the CDR3: TGTGCCAGCAGTTTAAGTCAGGGGGCTGGAGGCTACACCTTC.